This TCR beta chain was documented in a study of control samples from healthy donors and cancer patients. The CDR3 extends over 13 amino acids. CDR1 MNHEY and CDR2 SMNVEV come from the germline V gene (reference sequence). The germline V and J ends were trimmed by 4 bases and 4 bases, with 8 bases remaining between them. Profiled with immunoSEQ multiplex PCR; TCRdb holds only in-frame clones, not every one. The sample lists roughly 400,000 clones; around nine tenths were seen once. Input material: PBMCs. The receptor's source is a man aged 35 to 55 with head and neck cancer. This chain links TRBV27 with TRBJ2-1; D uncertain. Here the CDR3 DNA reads TGTGCCAGCAGTTATGTGAGGTACAATGAGCAGTTCTTC. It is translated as CASSYVRYNEQFF.